This entry features one TCR beta chain sequence. The germline V gene has CDR1 SGHKS and CDR2 YYEKEE (reference sequence). The CDR3 totals 15 residues. This sample was included in a study of blood T cells in healthy people across ages. It was with a sample-barcoded 5' primer and a J-beta primer mix that a second PCR of roughly 7 to 12 cycles was run. TCRdb itself ran the 5' RACE reads through MiXCR, one entry per CDR3 protein. The sample includes 550,000 to 750,000 distinct CDR3 sequences, 20% to 25% of them seen just once. The material sequenced was blood. The chain links TRBV5-5 to TRBJ2-5; maybe TRBD1 (5 bases). The J call is uncertain, as TRBJ2-1 better fits the DNA end. The clonotype comes from a man in his 70s in good health. The CDR3 here is CASSSDAGSHNEQFF. The CDR3, as DNA: TGTGCCAGCAGCTCCGATGCAGGGTCCCACAATGAGCAGTTCTTC.